What follows are 14 T cell receptor beta chains derived from one specimen sequenced in a study of T cells after yellow fever vaccination. A single record per CDR3 protein comes from TCRdb applying MiXCR to the 5' RACE reads. This repertoire shows 150,000 to 200,000 distinct CDR3 sequences, 6.5% to 8.5% found once; its top ten account for about 2.5%. This sample comprised CD4+ T cells sorted from PBMCs, obtained more than 4 days after the first yellow fever vaccination. These receptors all stem from a man in his late teens or twenties who received the YFV17D yellow fever vaccine.

This clonotype was seen only a few times. V is TRBV20-1 and J is TRBJ1-2; 7 bases match TRBD1. Per the germline V gene, CDR1 is DFQATT and CDR2 is SNEGSKA (reference sequence). The ends lost 0 bases at V and 3 bases at J; junction bases unmatched: 1. The CDR3 runs 13 residues. The CDR3 nucleotides are TGCAGTGCTAGAGACCAGGGGGACTATGGCTACACCTTC. Protein product: CSARDQGDYGYTF.

Ten or more counts support this clonotype. The chain joins TRBV20-1 to TRBJ1-2, with D possibly matching TRBD1 (5 bases). V was shortened by 5 bases and J by 1 base, with 14 bases between the two germline ends. CDR1 is DFQATT, CDR2 SNEGSKA, per germline (reference sequence). This CDR3 is built from 14 residues. CDR3 residues: CSAPSGTVNYGYTF. CDR3 coding DNA: TGCAGTGCTCCAAGCGGGACGGTTAACTATGGCTACACCTTC.

This clonotype occurred a few times. The germline gene is not matched at one end of the junction; a read error may be the cause. The rearrangement joins TRBV7-7 to TRBJ2-5; 9 positions match TRBD2. Germline V lookup: CDR1 SSHAT, CDR2 FNYEAQ (reference sequence). The CDR3 runs to 16 residues. Here the CDR3 DNA reads TGTGCTAGCAGCTTACAGCGGGGGGACCTCCTAGGGGCCCAGTACTTC. Protein product: CASSLQRGDLLGAQYF.

This clonotype was detected many times. V usage is TRBV5-1 and J usage is TRBJ2-1; possibly TRBD1 for D (5 bases). The V and J ends lost 0 bases and 5 bases respectively, with 6 bases between them. The CDR3 has 13 amino acids. The germline V gene encodes CDR1 SGHRS and CDR2 YFSETQ. The DNA of the CDR3 is TGCGCCAGCAGCTTGGACAGGAACAATGAGCAGTTCTTC. Its translation: CASSLDRNNEQFF.

The chain links TRBV7-2 to TRBJ2-3; perhaps TRBD1 as D (5 bases). The CDR3 length is 13 residues. CDR1 and CDR2 (germline): SGHTA, FQGNSA. Trimming took 6 bases from V and 2 from J, leaving 9 bases between them. DNA of the CDR3: TGTGCCAGCAGGTGGACAAACACAGATACGCAGTATTTT. Amino acids: CASRWTNTDTQYF.

The chain uses TRBV5-4 and TRBJ2-1; TRBD2 might be the D (6 bases). In germline, CDR1 is SGHNT, CDR2 YYREEE (reference sequence). Trimming left V 3 bases short and J 3 bases short, with 13 bases between. CDR3 length equals 15 residues. CDR3 in DNA: TGTGCCAGCAGCTCGGCTAGCGCGAACTACAATGAGCAGTTCTTC. Amino acid sequence: CASSSASANYNEQFF.

This clonotype was observed many times. The chain is built from TRBV15 and TRBJ1-1; possible D gene TRBD1, 5 bases. V lost 2 bases and J lost 7, with 8 bases in between. Per germline, CDR1 LNHNV and CDR2 YYDKDF (reference sequence). The CDR3 covers 12 residues. CDR3 in DNA: TGTGCCACCAGCAGACAGGGCGGTGAAGCTTTCTTT. Its protein is CATSRQGGEAFF. The whole variable domain, remainder taken from reference TRBV15 and TRBJ1-1, is DAMVIQNPRYQVTQFGKPVTLSCSQTLNHNVMYWYQQKSSQAPKLLFHYYDKDFNNEADTPDNFQSRRPNTSFCFLDIRSPGLGDTAMYLCATSRQGGEAFFGQGTRLTVV.

This clonotype was recorded at least ten times. The J gene is TRBJ2-3, the V gene TRBV9, with 10 bases fitting TRBD1. Germline V gene lookup returns CDR1 SGDLS and CDR2 YYNGEE. The CDR3 covers 16 residues. The V and J ends lost 2 bases and 4 bases, in that order; junction bases with no gene match: 7. The CDR3 DNA reads TGTGCCAGCAGCGTGTTCGGACAGGGGGGGGCAGATACGCAGTATTTT. Translating it yields CASSVFGQGGADTQYF.

This clonotype was recorded many times. The chain joins TRBV24-1 to TRBJ2-5; 9 nucleotides agree with TRBD1. The CDR3 sequence is 15 residues long. V trimming: 3 bases; J trimming: 5 bases; junction bases outside the gene matches: 6. Germline CDR1 reads KGHDR; CDR2 reads SFDVKD. The CDR3 sequence is CATSDPTTGGETQYF. The CDR3 DNA follows: TGTGCCACCAGTGATCCCACGACAGGGGGGGAGACCCAGTACTTC.

This clonotype was seen only a few times. The chain recombines TRBV10-1 with TRBJ2-3; D may be TRBD2 (6 bases). This CDR3 has 13 amino acids. Deletions cut 6 bases from V and 6 bases from J, with 13 bases between. Germline V gene data show CDR1 as WNHNN and CDR2 as SYGVQD (reference sequence). CDR3 bases: TGCGCCAGCAGCTCGGGACGGGGGGATACGCAGTATTTT. Residues: CASSSGRGDTQYF.

This clonotype was counted ten times or more. The chain is built from TRBV5-1 and TRBJ2-3; 8 nucleotides line up with TRBD2. This CDR3 spans 16 amino acids. With 4 bases clipped from V and 4 bases from J, the junction kept 11 bases outside the gene matches. Germline CDR1 and CDR2: SGHRS and YFSETQ. In DNA, the CDR3 is TGCGCCAGCAGCCAGCTGCGGGCGGGGGGTTCAGATACGCAGTATTTT. Translation: CASSQLRAGGSDTQYF.

This clonotype was recorded many times. This chain joins TRBV10-3 and TRBJ2-2, with D tentatively TRBD1 (6 bases). Trimming shortened V by 4 bases and J by 6 bases, and 9 bases separated the two germline ends. Germline CDR1 and CDR2: ENHRY and SYGVKD. The CDR3 runs to 13 residues. In DNA, the CDR3 is TGTGCCATCAGTGCAGGGGTCCCCGGGGAGCTGTTTTTT. This encodes CAISAGVPGELFF.

This clonotype was counted only a few times. V gene TRBV4-3 combines with J gene TRBJ2-5, with 13 bases lining up with TRBD2. The germline CDR1 and CDR2 sequences are LGHNA and YSLEER. The CDR3 is 17 residues long. V was pared by 4 bases and J by 3 bases, with 8 bases of the junction left unmatched. The CDR3 sequence is CASSPLAGGFAEETQYF. The CDR3 DNA follows: TGCGCCAGCAGCCCACTAGCGGGGGGGTTTGCTGAAGAGACCCAGTACTTC.

This clonotype was observed at least ten times. The chain employs TRBV7-2 and TRBJ2-5; 9 nucleotides match TRBD2. CDR1 and CDR2 (germline): SGHTA, FQGNSA. The V and J ends lost 3 bases and 4 bases, in that order; junction bases with no gene match: 9. The CDR3 runs to 16 residues. Here the CDR3 DNA reads TGTGCCAGCAGCTTTGGTAGCGGGGGCTTGGGAGAGACCCAGTACTTC. Encoded protein: CASSFGSGGLGETQYF.